Shown below are 3 T cell receptor beta chains from a single sample sequenced in a study of blood T cell repertoires in COVID-19. Method: immunoSEQ multiplex PCR; TCRdb's copy keeps in-frame clones and lacks some. This repertoire shows more than 20,000 clones, 87% found once; its top ten account for about 25%. The specimen sequenced was peripheral blood. The origin of the receptors is a human donor with active COVID-19. The donor label of this sample is uncertain.

The J gene is TRBJ2-7, the V gene TRBV5-6, with 8 bases matching TRBD2. Germline V gives CDR1 SGHDT, CDR2 YYEEEE. J lost 5 bases, V lost 6 bases, and 7 bases had no gene match. This CDR3 is 13 amino acids long. Here the CDR3 DNA reads TGTGCCAGCACCGGGTCGGGGGGGAACGAGCAGTACTTC. The encoded protein is CASTGSGGNEQYF.

This chain links TRBV3-1 (or the pseudogene TRBV3-2) with TRBJ1-1; maybe TRBD1 (5 bases). The germline gives CDR1 LGHDT, CDR2 YNNKEL (reference sequence). V gave up 3 bases and J gave up 0 bases, with 8 bases separating them. This CDR3 region has 14 residues. The CDR3 spells CASSQVTVNTEAFF. In DNA, the CDR3 is TGTGCCAGCAGCCAGGTGACAGTGAACACTGAAGCTTTCTTT.

The V call is TRBV5-4, the J call TRBJ1-6, with 7 bases aligning to TRBD1. J was trimmed by 4 bases and V by 4 bases; bases with no gene match: 5. This CDR3 comprises 15 residues. The germline V gene encodes CDR1 SGHNT and CDR2 YYREEE (reference sequence). The CDR3 reads CASSMGQSYNSPLHF. Here the CDR3 DNA reads TGTGCCAGCAGCATGGGACAGTCTTATAATTCACCCCTCCACTTT.